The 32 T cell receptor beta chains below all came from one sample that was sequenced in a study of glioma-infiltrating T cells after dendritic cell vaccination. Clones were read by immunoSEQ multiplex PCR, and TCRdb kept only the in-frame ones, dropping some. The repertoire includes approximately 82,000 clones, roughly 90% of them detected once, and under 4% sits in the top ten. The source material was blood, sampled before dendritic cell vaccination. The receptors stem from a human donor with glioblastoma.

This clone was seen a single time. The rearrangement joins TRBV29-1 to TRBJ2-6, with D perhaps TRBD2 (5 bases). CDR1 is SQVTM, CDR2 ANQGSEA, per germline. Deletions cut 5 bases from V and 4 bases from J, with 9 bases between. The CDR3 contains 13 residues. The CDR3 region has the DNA TGCAGCGTTCGAGGGTACGGGGCCAACGTCCTGACTTTC. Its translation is CSVRGYGANVLTF.

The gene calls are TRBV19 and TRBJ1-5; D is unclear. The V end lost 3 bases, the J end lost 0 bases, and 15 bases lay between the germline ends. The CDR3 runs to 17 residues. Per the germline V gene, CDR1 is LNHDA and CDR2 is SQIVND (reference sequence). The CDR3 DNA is TGTGCCAGTAGTATGAGGGTGATCGCTAATAGCAATCAGCCCCAGCATTTT. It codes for CASSMRVIANSNQPQHF.

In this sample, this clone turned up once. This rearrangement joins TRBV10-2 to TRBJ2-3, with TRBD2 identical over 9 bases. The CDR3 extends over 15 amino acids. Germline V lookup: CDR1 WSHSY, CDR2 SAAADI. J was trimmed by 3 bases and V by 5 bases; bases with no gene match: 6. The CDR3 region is CASSRDSGGTDTQYF. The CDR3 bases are TGCGCCAGCAGTAGGGATAGCGGGGGTACAGATACGCAGTATTTT.

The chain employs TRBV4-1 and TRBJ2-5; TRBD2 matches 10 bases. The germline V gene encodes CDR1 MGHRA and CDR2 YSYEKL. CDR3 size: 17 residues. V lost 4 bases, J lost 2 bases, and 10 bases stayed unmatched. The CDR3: CASSLLFPGLAQETQYF. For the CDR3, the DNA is TGCGCCAGCAGCCTTCTTTTTCCGGGACTAGCGCAAGAGACCCAGTACTTC.

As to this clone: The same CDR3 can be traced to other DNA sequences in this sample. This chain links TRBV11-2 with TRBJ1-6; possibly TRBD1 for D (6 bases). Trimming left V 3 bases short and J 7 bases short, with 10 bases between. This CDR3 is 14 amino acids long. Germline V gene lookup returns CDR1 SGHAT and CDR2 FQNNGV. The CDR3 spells CASSFRGRNSPLHF. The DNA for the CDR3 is TGTGCCAGCAGCTTCAGGGGTCGGAATTCACCCCTCCACTTT. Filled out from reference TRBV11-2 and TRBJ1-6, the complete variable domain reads EAGVAQSPRYKIIEKRQSVAFWCNPISGHATLYWYQQILGQGPKLLIQFQNNGVVDDSQLPKDRFSAERLKGVDSTLKIQPAKLEDSAVYLCASSFRGRNSPLHFGNGTRLTVT.

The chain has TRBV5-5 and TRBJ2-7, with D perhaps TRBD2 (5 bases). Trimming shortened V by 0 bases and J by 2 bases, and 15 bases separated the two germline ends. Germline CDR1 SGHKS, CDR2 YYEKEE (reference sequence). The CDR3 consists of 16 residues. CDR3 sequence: CASSLGYNRGTYEQYF. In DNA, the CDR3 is TGTGCCAGCAGCTTGGGTTATAACAGAGGGACCTACGAGCAGTACTTC.

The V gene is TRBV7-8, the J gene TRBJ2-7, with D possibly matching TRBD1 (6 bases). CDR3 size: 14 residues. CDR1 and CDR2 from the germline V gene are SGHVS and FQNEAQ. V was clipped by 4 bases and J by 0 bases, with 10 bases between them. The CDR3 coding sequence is TGTGCCAGCAGCTACGGGACACACTCCTACGAGCAGTACTTC. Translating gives CASSYGTHSYEQYF.

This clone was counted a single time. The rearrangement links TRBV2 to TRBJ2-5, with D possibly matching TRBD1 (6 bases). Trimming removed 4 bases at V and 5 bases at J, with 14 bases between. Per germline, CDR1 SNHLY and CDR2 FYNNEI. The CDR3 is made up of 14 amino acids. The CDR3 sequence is CASSALQGRETQYF. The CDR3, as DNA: TGTGCCAGCAGTGCACTACAGGGCCGGGAGACCCAGTACTTC.

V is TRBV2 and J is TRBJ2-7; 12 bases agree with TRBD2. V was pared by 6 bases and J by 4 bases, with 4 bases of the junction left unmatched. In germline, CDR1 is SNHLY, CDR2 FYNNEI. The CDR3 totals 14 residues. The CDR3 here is CASRGLAGTYEQYF. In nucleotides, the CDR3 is TGTGCCAGCAGAGGACTAGCGGGAACTTACGAGCAGTACTTC. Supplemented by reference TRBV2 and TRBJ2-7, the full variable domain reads EPEVTQTPSHQVTQMGQEVILRCVPISNHLYFYWYRQILGQKVEFLVSFYNNEISEKSEIFDDQFSVERPDGSNFTLKIRSTKLEDSAMYFCASRGLAGTYEQYFGPGTRLTVT.

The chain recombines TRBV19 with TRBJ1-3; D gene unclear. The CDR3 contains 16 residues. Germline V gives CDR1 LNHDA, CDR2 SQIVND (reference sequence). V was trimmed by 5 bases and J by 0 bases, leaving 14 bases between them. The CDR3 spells CASSLRVEYSGNTIYF. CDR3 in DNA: TGTGCCAGTAGTCTCCGGGTGGAGTACTCTGGAAACACCATATATTTT.

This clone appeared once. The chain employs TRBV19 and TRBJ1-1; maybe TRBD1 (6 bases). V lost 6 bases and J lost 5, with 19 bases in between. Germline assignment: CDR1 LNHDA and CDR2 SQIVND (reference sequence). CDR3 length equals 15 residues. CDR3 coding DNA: TGTGCCAGTAGGGTAGGGGGTCGGGTGTGGACTGAAGCTTTCTTT. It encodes CASRVGGRVWTEAFF.

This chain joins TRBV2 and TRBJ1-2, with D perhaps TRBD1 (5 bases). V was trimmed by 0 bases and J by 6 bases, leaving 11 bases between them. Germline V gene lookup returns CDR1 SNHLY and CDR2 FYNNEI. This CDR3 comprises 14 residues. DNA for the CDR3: TGTGCCAGCAGTGAAGCAATCAGGGTGAATGGCTACACCTTC. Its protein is CASSEAIRVNGYTF.

The CDR3, as DNA: TGTGCCAGCAGCTCAGACCGGGACAGGACTCTCTATGGCTACACCTTC. Its translation: CASSSDRDRTLYGYTF. The chain uses TRBV5-6 and TRBJ1-2; 8 nucleotides match TRBD1. The V gene end was trimmed by 3 bases and the J gene end by 4 bases; junction bases not matched to a gene: 11. Germline CDR1 reads SGHDT; CDR2 reads YYEEEE. The CDR3 extends over 16 amino acids.

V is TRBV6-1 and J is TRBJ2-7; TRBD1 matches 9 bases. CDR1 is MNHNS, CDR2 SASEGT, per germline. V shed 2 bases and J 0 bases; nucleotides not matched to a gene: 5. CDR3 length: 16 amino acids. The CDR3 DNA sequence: TGTGCCAGCAGTGAATGGGGGACAGGGAGCTCCTACGAGCAGTACTTC. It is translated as CASSEWGTGSSYEQYF.

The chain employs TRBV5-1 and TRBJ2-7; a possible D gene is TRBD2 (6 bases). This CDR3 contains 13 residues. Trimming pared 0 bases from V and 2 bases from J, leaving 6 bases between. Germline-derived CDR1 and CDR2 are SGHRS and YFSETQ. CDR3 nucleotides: TGCGCCAGCAGCTTGGGCGGGACCTACGAGCAGTACTTC. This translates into CASSLGGTYEQYF.

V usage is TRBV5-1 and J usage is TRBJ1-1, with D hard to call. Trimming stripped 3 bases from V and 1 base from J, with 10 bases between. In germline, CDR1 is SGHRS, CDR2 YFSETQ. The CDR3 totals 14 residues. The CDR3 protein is CASSSRSENTEAFF. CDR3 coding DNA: TGCGCCAGCAGCTCACGGAGTGAGAACACTGAAGCTTTCTTT.

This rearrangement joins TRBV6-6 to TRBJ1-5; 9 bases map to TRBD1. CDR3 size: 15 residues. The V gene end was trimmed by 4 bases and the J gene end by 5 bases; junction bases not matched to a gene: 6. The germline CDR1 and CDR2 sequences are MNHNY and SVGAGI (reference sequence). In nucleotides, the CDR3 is TGTGCCAGCAGTTCCCCGGACAGGGGCGATCAGCCCCAGCATTTT. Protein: CASSSPDRGDQPQHF.

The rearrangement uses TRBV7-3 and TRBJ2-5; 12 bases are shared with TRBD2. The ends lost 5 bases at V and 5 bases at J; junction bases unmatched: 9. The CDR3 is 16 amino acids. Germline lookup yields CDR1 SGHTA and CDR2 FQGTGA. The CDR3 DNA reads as TGTGCCAGCAGCGACAAACTAGCGGGAGGATTGGAGACCCAGTACTTC. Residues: CASSDKLAGGLETQYF.

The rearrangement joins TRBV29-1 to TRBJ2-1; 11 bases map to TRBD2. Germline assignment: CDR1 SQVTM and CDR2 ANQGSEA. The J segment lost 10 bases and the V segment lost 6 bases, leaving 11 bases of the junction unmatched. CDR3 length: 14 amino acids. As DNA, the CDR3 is TGCAGCGTCACGACTAGCGGGGTATCTTCGGAGCAGTTCTTC. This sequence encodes CSVTTSGVSSEQFF.

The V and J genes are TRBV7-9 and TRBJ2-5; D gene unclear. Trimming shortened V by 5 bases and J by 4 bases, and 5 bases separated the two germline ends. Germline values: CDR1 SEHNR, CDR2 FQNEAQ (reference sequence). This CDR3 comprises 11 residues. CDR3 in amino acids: CASSPLETQYF. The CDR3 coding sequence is TGTGCCAGCAGCCCCCTAGAGACCCAGTACTTC.

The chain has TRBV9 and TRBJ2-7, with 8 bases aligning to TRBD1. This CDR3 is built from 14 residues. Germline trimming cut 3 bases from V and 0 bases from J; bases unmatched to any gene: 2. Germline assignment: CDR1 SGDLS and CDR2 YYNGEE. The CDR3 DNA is TGTGCCAGCAGCGAGGGACAGGCCTCCTACGAGCAGTACTTC. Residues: CASSEGQASYEQYF.

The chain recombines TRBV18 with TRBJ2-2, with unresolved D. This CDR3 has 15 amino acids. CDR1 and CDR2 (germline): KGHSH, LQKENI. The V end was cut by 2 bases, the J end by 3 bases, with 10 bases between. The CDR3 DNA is TGTGCCAGCTCACCATTAAGGAGAGACACCGGGGAGCTGTTTTTT. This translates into CASSPLRRDTGELFF.

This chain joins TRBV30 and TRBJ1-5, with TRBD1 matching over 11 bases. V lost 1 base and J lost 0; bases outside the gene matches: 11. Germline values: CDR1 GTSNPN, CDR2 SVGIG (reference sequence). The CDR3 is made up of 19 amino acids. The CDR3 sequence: CAWSAPGTGGDYSNQPQHF. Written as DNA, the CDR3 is TGTGCCTGGAGTGCACCCGGGACAGGGGGAGATTATAGCAATCAGCCCCAGCATTTT.

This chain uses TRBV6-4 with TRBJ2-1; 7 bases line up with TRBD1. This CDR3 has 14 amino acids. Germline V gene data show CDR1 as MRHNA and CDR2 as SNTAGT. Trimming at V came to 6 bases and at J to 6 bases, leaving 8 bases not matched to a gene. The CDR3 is CASSPSTGFNEQFF. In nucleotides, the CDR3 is TGTGCCAGCAGCCCCTCGACAGGGTTCAATGAGCAGTTCTTC.

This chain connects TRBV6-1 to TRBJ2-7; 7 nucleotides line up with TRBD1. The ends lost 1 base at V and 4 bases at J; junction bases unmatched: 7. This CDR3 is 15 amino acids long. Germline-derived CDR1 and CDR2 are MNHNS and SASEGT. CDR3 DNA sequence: TGTGCCAGCAGTGAAGGAGACAGGGCGATGTACGAGCAGTACTTC. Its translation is CASSEGDRAMYEQYF.

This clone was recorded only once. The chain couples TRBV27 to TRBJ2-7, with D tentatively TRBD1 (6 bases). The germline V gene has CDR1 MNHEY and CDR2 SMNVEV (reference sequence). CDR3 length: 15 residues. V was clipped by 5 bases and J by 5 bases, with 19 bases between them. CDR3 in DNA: TGTGCCAGCAGTCTTGTTACCGGGACATCCCACGAGCAGTACTTC. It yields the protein CASSLVTGTSHEQYF.

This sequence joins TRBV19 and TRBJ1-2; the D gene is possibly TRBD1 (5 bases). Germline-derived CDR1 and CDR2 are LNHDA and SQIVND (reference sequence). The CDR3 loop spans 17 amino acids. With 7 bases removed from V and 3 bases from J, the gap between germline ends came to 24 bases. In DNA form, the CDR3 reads TGTGCCAGTAACGCTCGGACGGGGGTGAGGGGCCACTATGGCTACACCTTC. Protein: CASNARTGVRGHYGYTF.

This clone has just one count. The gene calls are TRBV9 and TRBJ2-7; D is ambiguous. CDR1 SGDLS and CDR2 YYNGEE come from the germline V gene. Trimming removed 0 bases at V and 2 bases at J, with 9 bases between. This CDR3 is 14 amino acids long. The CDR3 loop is CASSVGLNAYEQYF. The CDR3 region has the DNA TGTGCCAGCAGCGTAGGTCTTAATGCCTACGAGCAGTACTTC.

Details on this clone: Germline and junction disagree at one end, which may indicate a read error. DNA for the CDR3: TGTGTCAGTAGTATGGCCGGGACAGGGAGGAATCAGCCCCAGCATTTT. It codes for CVSSMAGTGRNQPQHF. V usage is TRBV19 and J usage is TRBJ1-5; 9 nucleotides line up with TRBD1. CDR1 and CDR2 (germline): LNHDA, SQIVND (reference sequence). The CDR3 has 16 amino acids.

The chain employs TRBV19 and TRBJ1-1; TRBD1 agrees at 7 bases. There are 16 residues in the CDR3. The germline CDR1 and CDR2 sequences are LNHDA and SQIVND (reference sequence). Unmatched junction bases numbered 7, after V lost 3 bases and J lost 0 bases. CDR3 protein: CASSIHRGLMNTEAFF. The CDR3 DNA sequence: TGTGCCAGTAGTATCCACAGGGGCCTCATGAACACTGAAGCTTTCTTT. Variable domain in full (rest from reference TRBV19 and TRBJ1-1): DGGITQSPKYLFRKEGQNVTLSCEQNLNHDAMYWYRQDPGQGLRLIYYSQIVNDFQKGDIAEGYSVSREKKESFPLTVTSAQKNPTAFYLCASSIHRGLMNTEAFFGQGTRLTVV.

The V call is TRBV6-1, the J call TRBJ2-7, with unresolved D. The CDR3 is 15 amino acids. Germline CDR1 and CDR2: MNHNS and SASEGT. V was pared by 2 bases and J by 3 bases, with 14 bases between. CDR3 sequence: CASSEIGVRNYEQYF. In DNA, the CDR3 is TGTGCCAGCAGTGAAATCGGTGTCAGGAACTACGAGCAGTACTTC.

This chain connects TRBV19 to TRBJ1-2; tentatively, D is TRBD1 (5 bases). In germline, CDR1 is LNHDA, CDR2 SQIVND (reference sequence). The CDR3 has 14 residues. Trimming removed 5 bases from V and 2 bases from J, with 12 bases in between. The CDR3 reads CASSRTGENYGYTF. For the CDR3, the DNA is TGTGCCAGTAGTCGAACGGGGGAAAACTATGGCTACACCTTC. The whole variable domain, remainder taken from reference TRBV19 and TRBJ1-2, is DGGITQSPKYLFRKEGQNVTLSCEQNLNHDAMYWYRQDPGQGLRLIYYSQIVNDFQKGDIAEGYSVSREKKESFPLTVTSAQKNPTAFYLCASSRTGENYGYTFGSGTRLTVV.